Listed here are 14 T cell receptor beta chains from one sample, sequenced in a study of regulatory T cells in long-lasting Graves disease. PBMCs provided the RNA from which the TCR library was made. TCRdb fed the reads into MiXCR, producing one record per CDR3 protein. The sample has 350 to 550 distinct CDR3 sequences; 64% are singletons. The material was peripheral blood mononuclear cells (PBMCs), obtained with antithyroid drug treatment, in newly diagnosed or persistent Graves disease (not recorded which). The receptor source for this set is a female donor with Graves disease.

The chain uses TRBV29-1 and TRBJ2-1; no reliable D call. CDR3 length: 17 amino acids. With 5 bases removed from V and 8 bases from J, the gap between germline ends came to 28 bases. Germline loops: CDR1 SQVTM, CDR2 ANQGSEA. CDR3 residues: CSVFPYLRAGISDEQFF. DNA for the CDR3: TGCAGCGTTTTCCCTTACCTACGAGCTGGAATCAGTGATGAGCAGTTCTTC.

The rearrangement joins TRBV4-3 to TRBJ2-2, with 8 nucleotides matching TRBD1. The CDR3 spans 17 residues. Unmatched junction bases numbered 3, after V lost 0 bases and J lost 0 bases. Germline V gene data show CDR1 as LGHNA and CDR2 as YSLEER. In nucleotides, the CDR3 is TGCGCCAGCAGCCAAGAACCGGACAGGGCGAACACCGGGGAGCTGTTTTTT. It yields the protein CASSQEPDRANTGELFF.

V is TRBV19 and J is TRBJ2-1, with a tentative D call TRBD1 (6 bases). There are 14 residues in the CDR3. V lost 2 bases and J 6 bases, leaving 11 bases between the germline ends. Per germline, CDR1 LNHDA and CDR2 SQIVND (reference sequence). The DNA for the CDR3 is TGTGCCAGTAGTATACCGCAGGGGAGCAATGAGCAGTTCTTC. Translating it yields CASSIPQGSNEQFF.

The chain combines TRBV7-2 with TRBJ2-3; TRBD2 matches at 12 bases. Germline V lookup: CDR1 SGHTA, CDR2 FQGNSA. The CDR3 length is 16 residues. Losses at the gene ends were 6 bases for V and 2 bases for J; bases not matched to a gene: 6. This chain's CDR3 is CASSRTSGAFTDTQYF. The CDR3 coding sequence is TGTGCCAGCAGTCGGACTAGCGGGGCATTCACAGATACGCAGTATTTT.

The chain has TRBV9 and TRBJ2-3, with D unclear. With 3 bases removed from V and 2 bases from J, the gap between germline ends came to 7 bases. The CDR3 covers 13 residues. CDR1 SGDLS and CDR2 YYNGEE come from the germline V gene. In nucleotides, the CDR3 is TGTGCCAGCAGCGGGAGAGTCACAGATACGCAGTATTTT. Translation gives CASSGRVTDTQYF.

The gene calls are TRBV28 and TRBJ2-5; 8 nucleotides agree with TRBD2. Trimming took 10 bases from V and 5 from J; bases not matched to a gene: 12. There are 14 residues in the CDR3. Germline V gene data show CDR1 as MDHEN and CDR2 as SYDVKM. The CDR3 protein is CAISTGGFGETQYF. The CDR3 nucleotides read TGTGCCATCTCGACGGGGGGGTTCGGCGAGACCCAGTACTTC.

This chain joins TRBV7-6 and TRBJ2-7; D is possibly TRBD2 (6 bases). The CDR3 length is 11 residues. V lost 5 bases to trimming and J lost 7 bases, with 9 bases between them. Germline V gene lookup returns CDR1 SGHVS and CDR2 FNYEAQ. The DNA for the CDR3 is TGTGCCAGCAGCCCAGGAGGGGAGCAGTACTTC. This encodes CASSPGGEQYF.

J is TRBJ2-2 and V is TRBV2; D remains ambiguous. This CDR3 is built from 13 residues. CDR1 SNHLY and CDR2 FYNNEI come from the germline V gene. Between the trimmed V and J ends, which lost 6 bases and 1 base, there was a span of 6 bases. The CDR3 DNA reads TGTGCCAGCAGCTGGGAGAACACCGGGGAGCTGTTTTTT. This sequence encodes CASSWENTGELFF.

This sequence joins TRBV5-6 and TRBJ2-2, with D hard to call. The CDR3 spans 13 residues. The V and J ends lost 0 bases and 5 bases respectively, with 5 bases between them. Per germline, CDR1 SGHDT and CDR2 YYEEEE. CDR3 coding DNA: TGTGCCAGCAGCTTGGGCGTGACCGGGGAGCTGTTTTTT. It encodes CASSLGVTGELFF.

This clonotype was counted between two and nine times. V usage is TRBV2 and J usage is TRBJ2-3; 13 positions agree with TRBD2. The V gene end was trimmed by 6 bases and the J gene end by 7 bases; junction bases not matched to a gene: 13. Per the germline V gene, CDR1 is SNHLY and CDR2 is FYNNEI. The CDR3 is made up of 17 amino acids. In DNA form, the CDR3 reads TGTGCCAGCAGACCTACCCTACTAGCGGGAGGGCCGAATACGCAGTATTTT. It is translated as CASRPTLLAGGPNTQYF.

The chain has TRBV11-2 and TRBJ2-2, with 9 bases identical to TRBD2. Trimming cost V 5 bases and J 3 bases; bases outside gene matches: 10. From germline, CDR1 is SGHAT and CDR2 FQNNGV. The CDR3 extends over 17 amino acids. The CDR3 region is CASSSPGGRGYTGELFF. The CDR3 nucleotides are TGTGCCAGCAGCAGCCCGGGCGGGAGGGGGTACACCGGGGAGCTGTTTTTT.

The chain has TRBV12-3 or TRBV12-4 and TRBJ1-5, with 9 bases lining up with TRBD1. This CDR3 has 14 amino acids. V lost 6 bases to trimming and J lost 4 bases; unmatched junction nucleotides: 4. The CDR3 DNA reads TGTGCCAGCAGGGCGGGACAGGGAAATCAGCCCCAGCATTTT. It yields the protein CASRAGQGNQPQHF.

The gene calls are TRBV7-6 and TRBJ1-5; D is uncertain. CDR3 length: 13 residues. The V gene's germline CDR1 is SGHVS and CDR2 FNYEAQ. Between the trimmed V and J ends, which lost 4 bases and 0 bases, there was a span of 4 bases. The CDR3 DNA sequence: TGTGCCAGCAGCTGGTCTAGCAATCAGCCCCAGCATTTT. This encodes CASSWSSNQPQHF.

This clonotype is hyperexpanded (1% or more) in the sample. The rearrangement links TRBV7-2 to TRBJ2-5, with D possibly TRBD2 on 5 matching bases. CDR3 length equals 15 residues. Trimming shortened V by 2 bases and J by 0 bases, and 10 bases separated the two germline ends. The V gene's germline CDR1 is SGHTA and CDR2 FQGNSA. CDR3 in DNA: TGTGCCAGCAGCTTAATTAGCGTCTACCAAGAGACCCAGTACTTC. It specifies CASSLISVYQETQYF.